This T cell receptor beta chain originates from a study of T-cell reconstitution after alpha-beta-depleted transplantation in children. This clonotype was seen ten or more times. The antigen is undetermined. The library targeted TCRbeta and was prepared with unique molecular identifiers. One entry per CDR3 protein results from TCRdb running MiXCR on the PCR reads. In the table there are about 97,000 distinct CDR3 sequences, approximately 8% of which are singletons. Study findings and constraints: A year post-transplant, T-cell counts and diversity derived mostly from newly produced T cells.

The material sequenced was PBMCs, taken before TCRalphabeta/CD19-depleted stem cell transplant. This receptor was taken from a boy under 10 years old with acute lymphoblastic leukemia, due to receive a stem cell transplant.

The CDR3 loop reads CASSQDAAGLGSGNTIYF. CDR3 DNA: TGTGCCAGCAGCCAAGATGCAGCGGGGTTGGGCTCTGGAAACACCATATATTTT. The rearrangement uses TRBV4-2 and TRBJ1-3; D not certain. Per germline, CDR1 LGHNA and CDR2 YNFKEQ. The length of the CDR3 is 18 residues. Between the trimmed V and J ends, which lost 0 bases and 0 bases, there was a span of 15 bases.